Following are 18 T cell receptor beta chains from one sample sequenced in a study of metastatic and nonmetastatic thyroid tumors. TCRdb re-processed the PCR reads through MiXCR. The table records over 35,000 clones, about 13% of them present only once. All patients were treatment-naive before thyroid surgery. The sample comprised blood. These receptors were obtained from a female donor with papillary thyroid cancer or a benign thyroid nodule (not recorded which). Some clones in this sample may be carry-over from other donors' samples.

This clone was seen ten or more times. This rearrangement joins TRBV6-1 to TRBJ2-3; possibly TRBD1 for D (5 bases). V dropped 5 bases and J dropped 5 bases, with 11 bases sitting between them. CDR3 length: 13 amino acids. Germline V gene sequence: CDR1 MNHNS, CDR2 SASEGT. CDR3: CASSRGDEDTQYF. CDR3 nucleotides: TGTGCCAGCAGTAGGGGCGACGAAGATACGCAGTATTTT.

In this sample, this clone turned up many times. The V and J genes are TRBV30 and TRBJ1-2; 7 bases align to TRBD1. Germline lookup yields CDR1 GTSNPN and CDR2 SVGIG (reference sequence). CDR3 length equals 13 residues. Trimming cost V 6 bases and J 4 bases; bases outside gene matches: 8. CDR3 loop: CACDPGTAYGYTF. The CDR3 nucleotides are TGTGCCTGCGACCCCGGGACAGCCTATGGCTACACCTTC.

This clone was seen ten or more times. At the DNA level, this CDR3 is encoded by other sequences in the same sample as well. This rearrangement joins TRBV10-2 to TRBJ2-3, with TRBD2 identical over 10 bases. With V trimmed by 8 bases and J by 9 bases, 23 bases remained unmatched. Germline V gives CDR1 WSHSY, CDR2 SAAADI. CDR3 size: 18 residues. The CDR3 region has the DNA TGCGCCAGCCGGAGGGGTAGCGGGAGGCCCCGCGACAGGTCCACGCAGTATTTT. It is translated as CASRRGSGRPRDRSTQYF.

This clone was detected many times. This rearrangement joins TRBV2 to TRBJ2-2, with D unresolved. This CDR3 contains 14 residues. Germline-derived CDR1 and CDR2 are SNHLY and FYNNEI. Between the trimmed V and J ends, which lost 0 bases and 5 bases, there was a span of 7 bases. The CDR3 reads CASSEARSTGELFF. CDR3 coding DNA: TGTGCCAGCAGTGAAGCTAGATCAACCGGGGAGCTGTTTTTT. Using reference TRBV2 and TRBJ2-2 for the parts outside the CDR3, the full variable domain is EPEVTQTPSHQVTQMGQEVILRCVPISNHLYFYWYRQILGQKVEFLVSFYNNEISEKSEIFDDQFSVERPDGSNFTLKIRSTKLEDSAMYFCASSEARSTGELFFGEGSRLTVL.

This clone was found many times. This chain links TRBV7-7 with TRBJ2-2; possible D gene TRBD2, 5 bases. This CDR3 spans 13 amino acids. Germline CDR1 and CDR2: SSHAT and FNYEAQ (reference sequence). CDR3 nucleotide sequence: TGTGCTAGCGCCCCCTGGATCACCGGGGAGCTGTTTTTT. Its protein is CASAPWITGELFF.

This clone was recorded at least ten times. Other DNA sequences in the same sample also yield this CDR3. The chain carries TRBV27 and TRBJ2-3, with D unresolved. The CDR3 contains 13 residues. The germline V gene encodes CDR1 MNHEY and CDR2 SMNVEV (reference sequence). V lost 3 bases to trimming and J lost 0 bases, with 4 bases between them. Written as DNA, the CDR3 is TGTGCCAGCAGTTTGACTAGCACAGATACGCAGTATTTT. Translating gives CASSLTSTDTQYF.

The J gene is TRBJ1-3, the V gene TRBV20-1; 8 nucleotides align to TRBD1. J lost 5 bases, V lost 6 bases, and 9 bases had no gene match. From germline, CDR1 is DFQATT and CDR2 SNEGSKA (reference sequence). The CDR3 covers 14 residues. CDR3 sequence reads: CSAAGGGGRNTIYF. In DNA, the CDR3 is TGCAGTGCCGCAGGGGGCGGGGGTAGAAACACCATATATTTT.

As concerns this clone: A clone one base away is much larger, so this may be a read error. V is TRBV29-1 and J is TRBJ1-1; no reliable D call. The CDR3 is 11 amino acids. V was trimmed by 1 base and J by 10 bases, leaving 10 bases between them. The V gene's germline CDR1 is SQVTM and CDR2 ANQGSEA. For the CDR3, the DNA is TGCAGCGTTGAAGTCAGTGGGCGAGCTTTCTTT. Residues: CSVEVSGRAFF.

This clone was seen ten or more times. This chain joins TRBV5-5 and TRBJ1-1, with D maybe TRBD1 (6 bases). V was pared by 6 bases and J by 8 bases, with 11 bases between. The CDR3 runs 11 residues. CDR1 SGHKS and CDR2 YYEKEE come from the germline V gene (reference sequence). The CDR3 loop reads CASTQGYEAFF. The CDR3 coding sequence is TGTGCCAGCACTCAGGGGTACGAAGCTTTCTTT.

This clone was found a few times. The chain has TRBV19 and TRBJ1-6; no clear D. Germline CDR1 LNHDA, CDR2 SQIVND (reference sequence). The CDR3 extends over 13 amino acids. V was clipped by 4 bases and J by 11 bases, with 12 bases between them. The CDR3 spells CASSSQLGTPLHF. CDR3 nucleotide sequence: TGTGCCAGTAGTAGCCAGTTGGGAACACCCCTCCACTTT.

The sample holds many counts of this clone. Different DNA sequences within this sample yield the same CDR3. This chain uses TRBV4-1 with TRBJ2-5; D possibly corresponds to TRBD2 (5 bases). Germline V lookup: CDR1 MGHRA, CDR2 YSYEKL. The V end lost 0 bases, the J end lost 2 bases, and 13 bases lay between the germline ends. CDR3 length equals 16 residues. CDR3 in DNA: TGCGCCAGCAGCCAAGATCGACGGAGGTTACAAGAGACCCAGTACTTC. This encodes CASSQDRRRLQETQYF.

V and J are TRBV6-1 and TRBJ1-2; 10 positions match TRBD1. This CDR3 has 16 amino acids. V was clipped by 4 bases and J by 2 bases; unmatched bases: 7. The V gene's germline CDR1 is MNHNS and CDR2 SASEGT. CDR3 protein: CASSGIRQGANYGYTF. The CDR3 DNA is TGTGCCAGCAGTGGGATTCGACAGGGGGCCAACTATGGCTACACCTTC.

In this sample, this clone turned up many times. The V and J genes are TRBV9 and TRBJ2-3; the match to TRBD1 covers 11 bases. The germline V gene encodes CDR1 SGDLS and CDR2 YYNGEE. The CDR3 is 17 residues long. J was trimmed by 5 bases and V by 0 bases; bases with no gene match: 8. CDR3 nucleotide sequence: TGTGCCAGCAGCGTAGCGGTTGGACAGGGGGCGATAGATACGCAGTATTTT. Translation: CASSVAVGQGAIDTQYF. The variable domain in full, with the rest retrieved from reference TRBV9 and TRBJ2-3, is DSGVTQTPKHLITATGQRVTLRCSPRSGDLSVYWYQQSLDQGLQFLIQYYNGEERAKGNILERFSAQQFPDLHSELNLSSLELGDSALYFCASSVAVGQGAIDTQYFGPGTRLTVL.

This clone was counted ten times or more. The chain has TRBV28 and TRBJ1-6; D might be TRBD1 (5 bases). Trimming shortened V by 7 bases and J by 9 bases, and 22 bases separated the two germline ends. This CDR3 is built from 16 residues. The germline CDR1 and CDR2 sequences are MDHEN and SYDVKM. The CDR3, as DNA: TGTGCCAGCATATCCCCGGGACCCATTGGTAGTTCACCCCTCCACTTT. Translated: CASISPGPIGSSPLHF.

This clone was seen at least ten times. The chain employs TRBV9 and TRBJ2-1; the D is unclear. The CDR3 sequence is 14 residues long. Trimming shortened V by 0 bases and J by 9 bases, and 13 bases separated the two germline ends. Germline values: CDR1 SGDLS, CDR2 YYNGEE. CDR3 sequence: CASSVGWTAVEQFF. The CDR3 DNA sequence: TGTGCCAGCAGCGTAGGGTGGACGGCGGTTGAGCAGTTCTTC.

This clone was observed at least ten times. The chain links TRBV20-1 to TRBJ2-3; maybe TRBD2 (7 bases). CDR1 is DFQATT and CDR2 is SNEGSKA in the germline V gene (reference sequence). V was pared by 7 bases and J by 6 bases, with 17 bases between. The CDR3 consists of 13 residues. This chain's CDR3 is CSVPRGGVDTQYF. Written as DNA, the CDR3 is TGCAGTGTTCCTAGGGGGGGCGTGGATACGCAGTATTTT.

This clone was observed many times. The V call is TRBV4-1, the J call TRBJ2-2, with D perhaps being TRBD1 or TRBD2 (5 bases each). Germline loops: CDR1 MGHRA, CDR2 YSYEKL. CDR3 length: 15 residues. V dropped 7 bases and J dropped 4 bases, with 16 bases sitting between them. For the CDR3, the DNA is TGCGCCAGCACCCCTGTGTGGGACGCCACCGGGGAGCTGTTTTTT. Amino acids: CASTPVWDATGELFF.

This clone was detected many times. The chain links TRBV7-9 to TRBJ2-7, with no clear D. V dropped 1 base and J dropped 5 bases, with 6 bases sitting between them. The CDR3 spans 12 residues. Germline V lookup: CDR1 SEHNR, CDR2 FQNEAQ (reference sequence). The CDR3 is CASSLGRDEQYF. DNA of the CDR3: TGTGCCAGCAGCTTAGGAAGGGACGAGCAGTACTTC. The full variable domain, with the rest looked up from reference TRBV7-9 and TRBJ2-7, is DTGVSQNPRHKITKRGQNVTFRCDPISEHNRLYWYRQTLGQGPEFLTYFQNEAQLEKSRLLSDRFSAERPKGSFSTLEIQRTEQGDSAMYLCASSLGRDEQYFGPGTRLTVT.